These T cell receptor beta chains were read from a single sample in a study of OX40 agonist ivuxolimab in advanced cancers. Some clones are missing from TCRdb's copy, which holds only in-frame ones; the method was immunoSEQ multiplex PCR. Here the sample spans tens of thousands of clones, about 88% being singletons. Sequenced here: CD4+ or CD8+ T cells sorted from blood, sampled in a trial of the OX40 agonist ivuxolimab. The source of these receptors is an adult with an advanced solid tumor such as melanoma, head and neck, liver or kidney cancer. CDR3s leave out the opening cysteine and the closing phenylalanine or tryptophan.

j_gene	len	v_gene	CDR3aa
TRBJ2-7	12	TRBV2	ASSESVAWGEQY
TRBJ2-5	12	TRBV27	ASSQGQGIETQY
TRBJ2-1	10	TRBV11-2	ASSLAGGEQF
TRBJ2-5	15	TRBV2	ASSAIGFGGFQETQY
TRBJ2-2	15	TRBV11-3	ASSHLTPDLMPGELF
TRBJ2-1	13	TRBV6-5	ASSYGQGAKDEQF
TRBJ1-1	15	TRBV23-1	ASSQPGQEVMNTEAF
TRBJ2-2	11	TRBV6-5	ASSYSPGGELF
TRBJ2-7	12	TRBV15	ATSLAGGSYEQY
TRBJ2-3	11	TRBV6-1	ASSPSRADTQY
TRBJ1-2	11	TRBV4-3	ASSPTVGGEVF
TRBJ1-4	10	TRBV6-1	ASTLGGGELF
TRBJ2-5	12	TRBV28	ASTLSGPQETQY
TRBJ2-3	13	TRBV7-2	ASRPRGPVTDTQY
TRBJ1-4	13	TRBV2	ASSADRGPNEKLF
TRBJ2-2	13	TRBV25-1	ASSELSTRTGELF
TRBJ1-2	11	TRBV30	AWSPGSNYGYT
TRBJ2-7	13	TRBV27	ATSEEGRGYYEQY
TRBJ2-5	12	TRBV21-1	ASSKEAFQETQY
TRBJ1-5	11	TRBV7-2	ASSRYRVAPQH
TRBJ2-7	12	TRBV11-2	ASSTTGTGYEQY
TRBJ2-2	10	TRBV7-2	ASSRLPGELF
TRBJ1-6	9	TRBV11-2	ASSLSSPLH
TRBJ1-2	11	TRBV7-3	ASSFRGLLGYT
TRBJ1-1	17	TRBV12-5	ASGTRLGVGSLMNTEAF
TRBJ1-3	13	TRBV11-3	ASSPGDSSGNTIY
TRBJ2-6	13	TRBV30	AWRTPGTGANVLT
TRBJ2-7	12	TRBV6-1	ASRLAGGSYEQY
TRBJ1-1	9	TRBV25-1	ASSVDTEAF
TRBJ2-7	10	TRBV29-1	SVDETGDGQY
TRBJ2-1	16	TRBV19	ASRLLAGGPRSYNEQF
TRBJ2-7	16	TRBV4-3	ASSQDTGQGIDSYEQY
TRBJ1-5	13	TRBV29-1	SVVRGSDSNQPQH
TRBJ2-5	13	TRBV7-9	ASSSGLAGQETQY
TRBJ2-2	12	TRBV19	ASSLAGPTGELF
TRBJ1-2	13	TRBV29-1	SVEDRDTTNYGYT
TRBJ2-1	18	TRBV19	ASSIPPGLAGGVTYNEQF
TRBJ2-5	13	TRBV6-5	ASSPRGRPEETQY
TRBJ1-5	14	TRBV7-9	ASSRGTGGGGQPQH
TRBJ1-1	12	TRBV11-1	ASSLGGRNTEAF
TRBJ2-3	12	TRBV2	ASPGRGLGDTQY
TRBJ1-1	11	TRBV6-5	ASRVQKNTEAF
TRBJ1-3	8	TRBV20-1	SARGRLSY
TRBJ2-1	13	TRBV6-7	ASPGWKGAYNEQF
TRBJ2-5	13	TRBV6-6	ASSQIRGSQETQY
TRBJ2-2	12	TRBV7-6	ASSLAWSTGELF
TRBJ2-7	13	TRBV11-2	ASSLDRDQGLEQY
TRBJ2-3	12	TRBV5-5	ASSLEGRTDTQY
TRBJ1-2	13	TRBV19	ASSIDPTIGTGYT
TRBJ1-4	14	TRBV14	ASSQETGGLGEKLF
TRBJ1-1	11	TRBV5-1	ASSFGSGREAF
TRBJ2-3	14	TRBV5-1	ASSLVFMSGENTQY
TRBJ1-1	11	TRBV6-1	ASRGTGSTEAF
TRBJ1-5	13	TRBV5-6	ASSLGAFSNQPQH
TRBJ2-7	12	TRBV9	ASSVGGQDYEQY
TRBJ2-3	15	TRBV6-4	ASSFQLRESSTDTQY